This TCR beta chain was sequenced in a study of T cells in localized non-small cell lung cancer. Study-wide results and limits: There was higher T cell clonality in uninvolved adjacent lung than in tumor, and it was highest there. Greater T cell density in blood accompanied longer overall survival. Median around 60 top-100 tumor clones were shared with paired adjacent lung.

CDR1 is KGHSH, CDR2 LQKENI, per germline. V was trimmed by 3 bases and J by 2 bases, leaving 17 bases between them. This CDR3 is 16 amino acids long. Repertoires were generated with immunoSEQ multiplex PCR, while TCRdb's copy carries only in-frame clones and drops some. The sample carries about 31,000 clones, approximately 94% recorded once. About this clone itself: Its target is unknown.

The sequencing here drew on peripheral blood, taken before any cancer treatment. This receptor was taken from a woman aged 35-75 years with stage I lung adenocarcinoma. The J gene is TRBJ2-7, the V gene TRBV18, with a possible D match to TRBD1 (5 bases). CDR3 sequence (DNA): TGTGCCAGCTCACCGGTAGCAGTTGGGGCTACCTACGAGCAGTACTTC. Its translation is CASSPVAVGATYEQYF. Supplemented by reference TRBV18 and TRBJ2-7, the full variable domain reads NAGVMQNPRHLVRRRGQEARLRCSPMKGHSHVYWYRQLPEEGLKFMVYLQKENIIDESGMPKERFSAEFPKEGPSILRIQQVVRGDSAAYFCASSPVAVGATYEQYFGPGTRLTVT.